Following are 31 T cell receptor beta chains from one sample sequenced in a study of T cell responses to AZD1222 COVID-19 vaccine. Clones were read by immunoSEQ multiplex PCR, and TCRdb kept only the in-frame ones, dropping some. The data contain about 110,000 clones, under 90% of them singletons. Here the sequenced sample was peripheral blood, taken on day 0 of AZD1222 vaccination. The receptors were sampled from an adult in good health.

This sequence joins TRBV28 and TRBJ1-4; possibly TRBD1 for D (6 bases). V was trimmed by 6 bases and J by 8 bases, leaving 13 bases between them. Germline V gives CDR1 MDHEN, CDR2 SYDVKM. The CDR3 contains 13 residues. CDR3 in DNA: TGTGCCAGCAGCGGGACATTAAACGAAAAACTGTTTTTT. Translating gives CASSGTLNEKLFF. The whole variable domain, remainder taken from reference TRBV28 and TRBJ1-4, is DVKVTQSSRYLVKRTGEKVFLECVQDMDHENMFWYRQDPGLGLRLIYFSYDVKMKEKGDIPEGYSVSREKKERFSLILESASTNQTSMYLCASSGTLNEKLFFGSGTQLSVL.

The chain has TRBV10-2 and TRBJ2-3; 7 nucleotides line up with TRBD2. V gave up 0 bases and J gave up 4 bases; unmatched junction bases: 10. The CDR3 has 17 residues. In germline, CDR1 is WSHSY, CDR2 SAAADI. The CDR3, as DNA: TGCGCCAGCAGTGAGTCGTCCGGGCGCGGGAGACCAGATACGCAGTATTTT. Translation: CASSESSGRGRPDTQYF.

The table lists this clone with a count of one. This chain links TRBV19 with TRBJ1-6; D perhaps matches TRBD1 (5 bases). CDR3 length: 13 residues. Trimming pared 4 bases from V and 13 bases from J, leaving 14 bases between. From germline, CDR1 is LNHDA and CDR2 SQIVND (reference sequence). CDR3 amino acids: CASSTFSGGPLHF. The CDR3 bases are TGTGCCAGTAGTACTTTCTCCGGGGGGCCCCTCCACTTT.

This clone has just a few counts. The rearrangement joins TRBV5-5 to TRBJ1-4; tentatively, D is TRBD1 (5 bases). From germline, CDR1 is SGHKS and CDR2 YYEKEE (reference sequence). The CDR3 contains 15 residues. Trimming took off 1 base at V and 8 bases at J, with 15 bases between the two ends. Written as DNA, the CDR3 is TGTGCCAGCAGCTTGTCCGGGACGGCGATCGAAAAACTGTTTTTT. Translating it yields CASSLSGTAIEKLFF.

The gene calls are TRBV6-5 and TRBJ1-2, with D unresolved. V was pared by 0 bases and J by 6 bases, with 11 bases between. Germline lookup yields CDR1 MNHEY and CDR2 SVGAGI. This CDR3 has 14 amino acids. The CDR3 nucleotides are TGTGCCAGCAGTTACTCGATTGCGGGTAATGGCTACACCTTC. This encodes CASSYSIAGNGYTF.

The genes are TRBV19 and TRBJ2-2, with a tentative D call TRBD1 (5 bases). The CDR3 has 15 amino acids. The V gene lost 4 bases and the J gene lost 0 bases, with 9 bases spanning the gap. CDR1 is LNHDA, CDR2 SQIVND, per germline (reference sequence). The CDR3 DNA sequence: TGTGCCAGTAGTAACAGGCTTGCGAACACCGGGGAGCTGTTTTTT. As protein: CASSNRLANTGELFF.

This chain connects TRBV6-5 to TRBJ1-1, with D maybe TRBD1 (5 bases). Germline-derived CDR1 and CDR2 are MNHEY and SVGAGI. V shed 4 bases and J shed 1 base, with 10 bases lying between them. This CDR3 contains 14 residues. As DNA, the CDR3 is TGTGCCAGCAGTTTCACCACAGGGAACACTGAAGCTTTCTTT. It specifies CASSFTTGNTEAFF.

This chain links TRBV19 with TRBJ2-1, with D possibly matching TRBD2 (6 bases). V was trimmed by 1 base and J by 7 bases, leaving 11 bases between them. The CDR3 consists of 14 residues. The germline CDR1 and CDR2 sequences are LNHDA and SQIVND (reference sequence). The CDR3 bases are TGTGCCAGTAGTATAGGGGGGGAACGAAATGAGCAGTTCTTC. It translates to CASSIGGERNEQFF.

J is TRBJ2-7 and V is TRBV6-2 or TRBV6-3, with 13 nucleotides matching TRBD2. V dropped 2 bases and J dropped 4; count of bases not matched to a gene: 8. The CDR3 contains 17 residues. Germline CDR1 reads MNHEY; CDR2 reads SVGEGT. The CDR3 DNA reads TGTGCCAGCAGTTACGGTCGGACTAGCGGGAGTAGGTACGAGCAGTACTTC. It yields the protein CASSYGRTSGSRYEQYF.

The V and J genes are TRBV18 and TRBJ2-7, with 9 bases fitting TRBD1. V lost 0 bases, J lost 0 bases, and 6 bases stayed unmatched. This CDR3 has 17 amino acids. Germline assignment: CDR1 KGHSH and CDR2 LQKENI. CDR3 protein: CASSPPGQGVGSYEQYF. DNA of the CDR3: TGTGCCAGCTCACCACCGGGACAGGGCGTAGGCTCCTACGAGCAGTACTTC.

The chain recombines TRBV9 with TRBJ2-2, with D perhaps assigned TRBD1 or TRBD2 (5 bases each). This CDR3 is 16 amino acids long. V lost 3 bases and J lost 0, with 12 bases in between. Germline-derived CDR1 and CDR2 are SGDLS and YYNGEE. The CDR3 sequence: CASSAGTYANTGELFF. The CDR3 DNA reads as TGTGCCAGCAGCGCTGGGACGTACGCGAACACCGGGGAGCTGTTTTTT. The full variable domain, its missing parts supplied by reference TRBV9 and TRBJ2-2, is DSGVTQTPKHLITATGQRVTLRCSPRSGDLSVYWYQQSLDQGLQFLIQYYNGEERAKGNILERFSAQQFPDLHSELNLSSLELGDSALYFCASSAGTYANTGELFFGEGSRLTVL.

This clone was recorded only once. The rearrangement joins TRBV15 to TRBJ1-1; tentative D call: TRBD1 (5 bases). Germline CDR1 is LNHNV and CDR2 is YYDKDF (reference sequence). Between the trimmed V and J ends, which lost 2 bases and 11 bases, there was a span of 15 bases. CDR3 length: 13 amino acids. The CDR3 loop is CATSRIEEGDAFF. In DNA form, the CDR3 reads TGTGCCACCAGCAGAATCGAAGAAGGGGACGCTTTCTTT.

The gene calls are TRBV3-1 (or the pseudogene TRBV3-2) and TRBJ1-1, with 7 bases aligning to TRBD1. V shed 4 bases, J shed 8 bases, and the junction held 7 bases outside the gene matches. This CDR3 spans 13 amino acids. Germline V CDR1 and CDR2: LGHDT, YNNKEL (reference sequence). The DNA of the CDR3 is TGTGCCAGCAGCCTAGGGACAGCGCGGGAAGCTTTCTTT. It specifies CASSLGTAREAFF.

The chain joins TRBV5-5 to TRBJ2-1, with D possibly TRBD2 on 5 matching bases. The CDR3 length is 16 residues. Germline loops: CDR1 SGHKS, CDR2 YYEKEE (reference sequence). With 4 bases removed from V and 0 bases from J, the gap between germline ends came to 14 bases. The CDR3 region has the DNA TGTGCCAGCAGCCCGAATAGCGCCAGCTCCTACAATGAGCAGTTCTTC. It codes for CASSPNSASSYNEQFF.

This chain links TRBV7-2 with TRBJ2-7; TRBD1 is a possible D gene (6 bases). This CDR3 has 13 residues. CDR1 SGHTA and CDR2 FQGNSA come from the germline V gene. V shed 9 bases and J shed 2 bases, with 14 bases lying between them. Here the CDR3 DNA reads TGTGCCAGTTCCTGGGGGCAAGCCTACGAGCAGTACTTC. Encoded protein: CASSWGQAYEQYF.

V is TRBV3-1 (or the pseudogene TRBV3-2) and J is TRBJ2-1, with 7 bases lining up with TRBD2. This CDR3 has 15 residues. CDR1 and CDR2 (germline): LGHDT, YNNKEL (reference sequence). J was trimmed by 8 bases and V by 5 bases; bases with no gene match: 12. CDR3: CASSFSSGPADEQFF. The CDR3 coding sequence is TGTGCCAGCAGCTTTTCTAGCGGCCCGGCGGATGAGCAGTTCTTC.

The chain links TRBV11-1 to TRBJ2-1, with 7 positions matching TRBD2. V shed 3 bases, J shed 5 bases, and the junction held 10 bases outside the gene matches. There are 16 residues in the CDR3. From germline, CDR1 is SGHAT and CDR2 FQDESV (reference sequence). CDR3 nucleotides: TGTGCCAGCAGCTTCTCTAGCGGTCTGAGGAACAATGAGCAGTTCTTC. Its translation: CASSFSSGLRNNEQFF.

The V and J genes are TRBV4-1 and TRBJ2-1, with TRBD2 identical over 10 bases. Looked up from germline, CDR1 is MGHRA and CDR2 is YSYEKL. Losses at the gene ends were 4 bases for V and 3 bases for J; bases not matched to a gene: 6. The CDR3 has 16 amino acids. CDR3 amino acids: CASSRTGTSVYNEQFF. CDR3 sequence (DNA): TGCGCCAGCAGCCGAACCGGGACTAGCGTCTACAATGAGCAGTTCTTC.

The V and J genes are TRBV6-5 and TRBJ2-7; weak D call: TRBD1 (6 bases). Per the germline V gene, CDR1 is MNHEY and CDR2 is SVGAGI. V was cut by 2 bases and J by 0 bases, with 11 bases left in between. The length of the CDR3 is 15 residues. This chain's CDR3 is CASSYGTPSSYEQYF. CDR3 coding DNA: TGTGCCAGCAGTTACGGGACACCAAGCTCCTACGAGCAGTACTTC.

The chain employs TRBV7-3 and TRBJ2-2; 14 bases match TRBD2. The CDR3 consists of 17 residues. V was clipped by 4 bases and J by 4 bases; unmatched bases: 5. From germline, CDR1 is SGHTA and CDR2 FQGTGA. CDR3 amino acids: CASSSGLAGGSTGELFF. The CDR3 DNA sequence: TGTGCCAGCAGCTCCGGACTAGCGGGAGGTAGCACCGGGGAGCTGTTTTTT.

The rearrangement joins TRBV2 to TRBJ2-7; D is perhaps TRBD1 or TRBD2 (6 bases each). The CDR3 has 16 residues. Trimming removed 7 bases at V and 2 bases at J, with 21 bases between. Per germline, CDR1 SNHLY and CDR2 FYNNEI. The CDR3, as DNA: TGTGCCAGCACCTATGCCGGAGGGGGAATTACCTACGAGCAGTACTTC. This sequence encodes CASTYAGGGITYEQYF.

This rearrangement joins TRBV7-9 to TRBJ1-1; D might be TRBD1 (6 bases). V shed 2 bases and J shed 1 base, with 8 bases lying between them. The CDR3 contains 14 residues. Germline CDR1 is SEHNR and CDR2 is FQNEAQ (reference sequence). CDR3 DNA sequence: TGTGCCAGCAGCTTACAACAGGGGAACACTGAAGCTTTCTTT. Its protein product is CASSLQQGNTEAFF.

This clone was detected a few times. This chain connects TRBV7-3 to TRBJ1-2; possible D gene TRBD1, 6 bases. The V end was cut by 5 bases, the J end by 1 base, with 11 bases between. The CDR3 has 14 residues. Germline lookup yields CDR1 SGHTA and CDR2 FQGTGA. CDR3 amino acids: CASSTVDSNYGYTF. The DNA for the CDR3 is TGTGCCAGCAGCACCGTGGACAGTAACTATGGCTACACCTTC.

V and J are TRBV7-9 and TRBJ1-3; 11 nucleotides match TRBD1. With V trimmed by 5 bases and J by 3 bases, 3 bases remained unmatched. Germline V gene data show CDR1 as SEHNR and CDR2 as FQNEAQ (reference sequence). The CDR3 has 15 amino acids. CDR3 in amino acids: CASSRTGGDGNTIYF. The CDR3 nucleotides are TGTGCCAGCAGCCGGACAGGGGGCGATGGAAACACCATATATTTT. Looking up the rest from reference TRBV7-9 and TRBJ1-3 gives the full variable domain: DTGVSQNPRHKITKRGQNVTFRCDPISEHNRLYWYRQTLGQGPEFLTYFQNEAQLEKSRLLSDRFSAERPKGSFSTLEIQRTEQGDSAMYLCASSRTGGDGNTIYFGEGSWLTVV.

J is TRBJ1-1 and V is TRBV6-5; unclear D gene. Trimming cost V 0 bases and J 0 bases, with 11 bases left between them. Looked up from germline, CDR1 is MNHEY and CDR2 is SVGAGI. This CDR3 has 16 amino acids. The DNA of the CDR3 is TGTGCCAGCAGTTACTCGGGATCCGGCTTGAACACTGAAGCTTTCTTT. The encoded protein is CASSYSGSGLNTEAFF.

This clone was recorded once. The rearrangement joins TRBV4-2 to TRBJ2-1, with 7 bases matching TRBD2. This CDR3 has 15 residues. Germline lookup yields CDR1 LGHNA and CDR2 YNFKEQ. With 1 base clipped from V and 7 bases from J, the junction kept 7 bases outside the gene matches. CDR3 sequence: CASSQGGLGGNEQFF. Here the CDR3 DNA reads TGTGCCAGCAGCCAAGGCGGGCTGGGGGGGAATGAGCAGTTCTTC.

V is TRBV19 and J is TRBJ2-5, with 7 bases matching TRBD1. After removal of 3 bases from V and 6 bases from J, the junction contained 7 bases not matched to a gene. The germline gives CDR1 LNHDA, CDR2 SQIVND (reference sequence). The CDR3 sequence is 14 residues long. The CDR3 reads CASSMGDRVKTQYF. The CDR3 DNA sequence: TGTGCCAGTAGTATGGGTGACAGGGTGAAGACCCAGTACTTC.

V usage is TRBV15 and J usage is TRBJ2-7; maybe TRBD2 (6 bases). This CDR3 has 12 amino acids. CDR1 is LNHNV and CDR2 is YYDKDF in the germline V gene (reference sequence). V lost 9 bases and J 3 bases, leaving 12 bases between the germline ends. CDR3 coding DNA: TGTGCCACTTCACCCGGGGGCTACGAGCAGTACTTC. Translation gives CATSPGGYEQYF. The full variable domain, its missing parts supplied by reference TRBV15 and TRBJ2-7, is DAMVIQNPRYQVTQFGKPVTLSCSQTLNHNVMYWYQQKSSQAPKLLFHYYDKDFNNEADTPDNFQSRRPNTSFCFLDIRSPGLGDTAMYLCATSPGGYEQYFGPGTRLTVT.

This clone occurred once. The V and J genes are TRBV6-1 and TRBJ1-5; D is unresolved. Per germline, CDR1 MNHNS and CDR2 SASEGT. Between the trimmed V and J ends, which lost 0 bases and 3 bases, there was a span of 9 bases. This CDR3 is built from 15 residues. CDR3 in DNA: TGTGCCAGCAGTGAAGCACGGCCCGACAATCAGCCCCAGCATTTT. Translated, it gives CASSEARPDNQPQHF.

This chain links TRBV19 with TRBJ2-3, with D perhaps TRBD1 (5 bases). The CDR3 extends over 17 amino acids. CDR1 and CDR2 (germline): LNHDA, SQIVND (reference sequence). The V and J ends lost 5 bases and 0 bases respectively, with 18 bases between them. CDR3 DNA: TGTGCCAGTAGTGTTCTTCCTCAGGGCGCCAGCACAGATACGCAGTATTTT. It codes for CASSVLPQGASTDTQYF.

The CDR3 reads CASVGPGLNTEAFF. The CDR3 DNA follows: TGTGCCAGCGTCGGTCCGGGGCTGAACACTGAAGCTTTCTTT. The chain employs TRBV28 and TRBJ1-1, with D possibly being TRBD1 (5 bases). Per the germline V gene, CDR1 is MDHEN and CDR2 is SYDVKM. CDR3 size: 14 residues. V was pared by 8 bases and J by 0 bases, with 13 bases between.